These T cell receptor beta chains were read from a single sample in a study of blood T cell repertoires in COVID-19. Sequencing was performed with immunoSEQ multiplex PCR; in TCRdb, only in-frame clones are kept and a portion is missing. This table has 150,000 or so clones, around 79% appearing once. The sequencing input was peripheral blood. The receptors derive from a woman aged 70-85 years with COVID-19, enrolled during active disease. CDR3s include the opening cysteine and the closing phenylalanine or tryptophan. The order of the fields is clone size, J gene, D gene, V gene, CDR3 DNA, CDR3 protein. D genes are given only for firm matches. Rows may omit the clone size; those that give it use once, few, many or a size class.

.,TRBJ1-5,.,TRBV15,TGTGCCACCAGCCGGACAGGCAATCAGCCCCAGCATTTT,CATSRTGNQPQHF
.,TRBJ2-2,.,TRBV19,TGTGCCAGTAGTATAAGTCGACAGCTAAGCGGGGAGCTGTTTTTT,CASSISRQLSGELFF
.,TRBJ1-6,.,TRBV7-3,TGTGCCAGCAGCTTAGGCTCGCAGGGCACTTCACCCCTCCACTTT,CASSLGSQGTSPLHF
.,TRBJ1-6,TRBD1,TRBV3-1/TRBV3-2,TGTGCCAGCAGCCAAGATCAGGGGGCAAATTCACCCCTCCACTTT,CASSQDQGANSPLHF
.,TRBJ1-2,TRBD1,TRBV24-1,TGTGCCACCAGTGGCTTTGAAGACAGGGGGCTTCGGAACTATGGCTACACCTTC,CATSGFEDRGLRNYGYTF
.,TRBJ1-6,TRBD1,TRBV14,TGTGCCAGCAGCCAGGGGGACAGGGTAAATTCACCCCTCCACTTT,CASSQGDRVNSPLHF
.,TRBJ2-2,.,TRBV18,TGTGCCAGCTCACCAGTCAGGGCGGAGAACACCGGGGAGCTGTTTTTT,CASSPVRAENTGELFF
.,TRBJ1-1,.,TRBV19,TGTGCCAGTTTCGAAGGACAGCTAAGAACTGAAGCTTTCTTT,CASFEGQLRTEAFF
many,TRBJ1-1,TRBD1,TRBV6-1,TGTGCCAGCAGTGACATGGGACAGGGGAACACTGAAGCTTTCTTT,CASSDMGQGNTEAFF
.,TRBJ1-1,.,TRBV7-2,TGTGCCAGCAGCTTAAAAGGGGAAGGCACTGAAGCTTTCTTT,CASSLKGEGTEAFF
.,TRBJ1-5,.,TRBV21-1,TGTGCCAGCAGCCCTCGACAGGGGGGATTCGTCAATCAGCCCCAGCATTTT,CASSPRQGGFVNQPQHF
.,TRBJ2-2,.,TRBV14,TGTGCCAGCAGCCTCCGGGTTGCCACCGGGGAGCTGTTTTTT,CASSLRVATGELFF
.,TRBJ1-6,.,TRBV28,TGTGCCAGTCTTAGCAGGGCGGATTCACCCCTCCACTTT,CASLSRADSPLHF
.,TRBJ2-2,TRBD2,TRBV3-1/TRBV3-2,TGTGCCAGCAGCCAAGTAGCGGGGGCTGCCGGGGAGCTGTTTTTT,CASSQVAGAAGELFF
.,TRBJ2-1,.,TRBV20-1,TGCAGTGCCCAACGGGTTCATGAGCAGTTCTTC,CSAQRVHEQFF
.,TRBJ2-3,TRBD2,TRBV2,TGTGCCAGCACCGGGACTACTTTGGGCACAGATACGCAGTATTTT,CASTGTTLGTDTQYF